A selection of T cell receptor beta chains follows, all from one sample in a study of T cell responses to AZD1222 COVID-19 vaccine. The protocol was immunoSEQ multiplex PCR, while the TCRdb copy is restricted to in-frame clones and leaves out a portion. The data hold 60,000 to 80,000 clones, with about three quarters observed a single time. The sequencing here drew on peripheral blood, taken 28 days after the second AZD1222 dose. These receptors all stem from an adult who received the AZD1222 COVID-19 vaccine. The CDR3 runs from the conserved cysteine through the conserved F or W. Fields, in order: J gene, V gene, clone size, D gene, CDR3 DNA, CDR3 protein. A D gene is named only where the DNA matches it firmly. Not all rows give a size; the values are once, few, many and, for expanded clones, a class.

J: TRBJ2-5
V: TRBV29-1
size: .
D: TRBD2
DNA: TGCAGCGTTGGGGGGGGACAAGAGACCCAGTACTTC
CDR3: CSVGGGQETQYF

J: TRBJ2-6
V: TRBV30
size: few
D: .
DNA: TGTGCCTGGCTGACTCCTGGGGCCAACGTCCTGACTTTC
CDR3: CAWLTPGANVLTF

J: TRBJ1-2
V: TRBV28
size: .
D: TRBD1
DNA: TGTGCCAGCAGTAACCACAGGGGAGTGAGGGACGGCTACACCTTC
CDR3: CASSNHRGVRDGYTF

J: TRBJ2-5
V: TRBV28
size: few
D: TRBD2
DNA: TGTGCCAGCAGTCCCGGGACTAGCGGGAGGGGAGAGACCCAGTACTTC
CDR3: CASSPGTSGRGETQYF

J: TRBJ1-6
V: TRBV2
size: .
D: .
DNA: TGTGCCAGCAGTGAGGCCTTCAGGGCAGATTCACCCCTCCACTTT
CDR3: CASSEAFRADSPLHF

J: TRBJ1-2
V: TRBV10-2
size: few
D: .
DNA: TGCGCCAGCAGCGAGGGCAGGGGAAGCGGCTACACCTTC
CDR3: CASSEGRGSGYTF

J: TRBJ2-5
V: TRBV5-1
size: .
D: .
DNA: TGCGCCAGCAGCACGCTAGATCTGCAAGAGACCCAGTACTTC
CDR3: CASSTLDLQETQYF

J: TRBJ2-3
V: TRBV25-1
size: .
D: TRBD1
DNA: TGTGCCAGCAGTGACCTGACAGGGGGTCCGGATACGCAGTATTTT
CDR3: CASSDLTGGPDTQYF

J: TRBJ2-5
V: TRBV6-2/TRBV6-3
size: .
D: .
DNA: TGTGCCAGCAGTTACCGGGAGACCCAGTACTTC
CDR3: CASSYRETQYF

J: TRBJ2-2
V: TRBV27
size: once
D: .
DNA: TGTGCCAGCAGTTTTCGCGGCGGGGAGCTGTTTTTT
CDR3: CASSFRGGELFF

J: TRBJ1-6
V: TRBV9
size: .
D: .
DNA: TGTGCCAGCAGCTTAGACAGCAATAATTCACCCCTCCACTTT
CDR3: CASSLDSNNSPLHF

J: TRBJ1-1
V: TRBV28
size: few
D: .
DNA: TGTGCCAGCAGTTCAGGGGTTACCACTGAAGCTTTCTTT
CDR3: CASSSGVTTEAFF

J: TRBJ2-1
V: TRBV4-2
size: .
D: TRBD2
DNA: TGTGCCAGCACCCGGACTAGCGGGACCTACAATGAGCAGTTCTTC
CDR3: CASTRTSGTYNEQFF

J: TRBJ2-2
V: TRBV7-9
size: .
D: TRBD1
DNA: TGTGCCAGCAGCCCCTCAGGGGGACGCTCTAACACCGGGGAGCTGTTTTTT
CDR3: CASSPSGGRSNTGELFF

J: TRBJ2-1
V: TRBV18
size: .
D: .
DNA: TGTGCCAGCTCACTTCGAATGGGTGAGCAGTTCTTC
CDR3: CASSLRMGEQFF

J: TRBJ1-5
V: TRBV13
size: .
D: TRBD1
DNA: TGTGCCAGCAGCTTACAGGGGGGTCAGCCCCAGCATTTT
CDR3: CASSLQGGQPQHF

J: TRBJ2-7
V: TRBV30
size: .
D: .
DNA: TGTGCCTGGAATACTGAGACCTACGAGCAGTACTTC
CDR3: CAWNTETYEQYF

J: TRBJ1-1
V: TRBV4-3
size: few
D: .
DNA: TGCGCCAGCAGCCAAGGGGGAATTACTGAAGCTTTCTTT
CDR3: CASSQGGITEAFF

J: TRBJ2-1
V: TRBV24-1
size: .
D: TRBD1
DNA: TGTGCCACCAGTAGACAGGGAGCACACAATGAGCAGTTCTTC
CDR3: CATSRQGAHNEQFF

J: TRBJ2-7
V: TRBV30
size: .
D: TRBD1
DNA: TGTGCCTGGAGGGGGCCGGGACAGGCCTACGAGCAGTACTTC
CDR3: CAWRGPGQAYEQYF

J: TRBJ2-3
V: TRBV5-6
size: few
D: TRBD2
DNA: TGTGCCAGCAGGCGGCTAGCGGACACAGATACGCAGTATTTT
CDR3: CASRRLADTDTQYF

J: TRBJ2-5
V: TRBV18
size: few
D: TRBD2
DNA: TGTGCCAGCTCACCTATGGGAGGGGCGGAGACCCAGTACTTC
CDR3: CASSPMGGAETQYF

J: TRBJ2-3
V: TRBV7-9
size: .
D: .
DNA: TGTGCCAGCAGCTTAGTCAAACCGGGACGGAGCACAGATACGCAGTATTTT
CDR3: CASSLVKPGRSTDTQYF

J: TRBJ2-7
V: TRBV30
size: .
D: .
DNA: TGTGCCTGGAGTGACAGGGTGGTCGCCGAGCAGTACTTC
CDR3: CAWSDRVVAEQYF

J: TRBJ2-4
V: TRBV7-3
size: .
D: TRBD2
DNA: TGTGCCAGCAGCTTAACGGGAGGGGCCTTGGGGAACATTCAGTACTTC
CDR3: CASSLTGGALGNIQYF

J: TRBJ2-5
V: TRBV5-8
size: .
D: .
DNA: TGTGCCAGCAGTGTGGGGCTCTCGGAGACCCAGTACTTC
CDR3: CASSVGLSETQYF

J: TRBJ2-1
V: TRBV9
size: .
D: TRBD2
DNA: TGTGCCAGCAGCGTGTTTGCGGGGGAGTCCTACAATGAGCAGTTCTTC
CDR3: CASSVFAGESYNEQFF

J: TRBJ1-2
V: TRBV7-2
size: .
D: .
DNA: TGTGCCAGCAGACCAGACGGTAACTATGGCTACACCTTC
CDR3: CASRPDGNYGYTF

J: TRBJ2-1
V: TRBV28
size: once
D: TRBD1
DNA: TGTGCCAGCAGTTCTACCGGGACAGCGTTCTACAATGAGCAGTTCTTC
CDR3: CASSSTGTAFYNEQFF

J: TRBJ1-1
V: TRBV5-1
size: .
D: .
DNA: TGCGCCAGCAGCTCGCAGATGAACACTGAAGCTTTCTTT
CDR3: CASSSQMNTEAFF

J: TRBJ2-7
V: TRBV20-1
size: .
D: .
DNA: TGCAGTGCTAGTACAGGGATGGTCGAGCAGTACTTC
CDR3: CSASTGMVEQYF

J: TRBJ2-1
V: TRBV24-1
size: .
D: .
DNA: TGTGCCACCAGTGGCGATTACCCGGACGGCTACAATGAGCAGTTCTTC
CDR3: CATSGDYPDGYNEQFF

J: TRBJ1-1
V: TRBV6-1
size: .
D: .
DNA: TGTGCCAGCAGTGAAGCCGAGACAGAAGCTTTCTTT
CDR3: CASSEAETEAFF

J: TRBJ2-2
V: TRBV10-2
size: .
D: TRBD1
DNA: TGCGCCAGCACACCGGGACAGGGGACCACCGGGGAGCTGTTTTTT
CDR3: CASTPGQGTTGELFF

J: TRBJ1-5
V: TRBV30
size: .
D: .
DNA: TGTGCCTGGAGTGTAGGTCTCTGGAGCAATCAGCCCCAGCATTTT
CDR3: CAWSVGLWSNQPQHF

J: TRBJ2-3
V: TRBV28
size: .
D: .
DNA: TGTGCCAGCAGTTTCGATAAGCGCCTAGCGACAGATACGCAGTATTTT
CDR3: CASSFDKRLATDTQYF

J: TRBJ1-5
V: TRBV6-5
size: .
D: .
DNA: TGTGCCAGCAGTTACTCGACCGGGGGCAATCAGCCCCAGCATTTT
CDR3: CASSYSTGGNQPQHF

J: TRBJ1-5
V: TRBV3-1/TRBV3-2
size: .
D: .
DNA: TGTGCCAGCAGCACGGGACTGATTAGCAATCAGCCCCAGCATTTT
CDR3: CASSTGLISNQPQHF

J: TRBJ2-1
V: TRBV7-9
size: few
D: TRBD2
DNA: TGTGCCAGCAGCTTAGGAGTAGCGGGGGGGCGTTCCAATGAGCAGTTCTTC
CDR3: CASSLGVAGGRSNEQFF

J: TRBJ2-3
V: TRBV6-2/TRBV6-3
size: .
D: .
DNA: TGTGCCAGCAGTGATCAGGGAACCACAGATACGCAGTATTTT
CDR3: CASSDQGTTDTQYF

J: TRBJ2-1
V: TRBV24-1
size: .
D: .
DNA: TGTGCCACCAGTGACACTAAGGACTACTACAATGAGCAGTTCTTC
CDR3: CATSDTKDYYNEQFF

J: TRBJ2-6
V: TRBV19
size: once
D: .
DNA: TGTGCCAGTAGTATGAAAGGCTCTGGGGCCAACGTCCTGACTTTC
CDR3: CASSMKGSGANVLTF

J: TRBJ2-7
V: TRBV7-8
size: few
D: TRBD1
DNA: TGTGCCAGCAGCTTAAAACAGGGGGTCGAGCAGTACTTC
CDR3: CASSLKQGVEQYF

J: TRBJ2-3
V: TRBV5-1
size: few
D: .
DNA: TGCGCCAGCAGCTACTCCGGGATTTCAGATACGCAGTATTTT
CDR3: CASSYSGISDTQYF

J: TRBJ1-1
V: TRBV29-1
size: once
D: TRBD1
DNA: TGCAGCGTTGCGACAGGGGTAGTTCTGAACACTGAAGCTTTCTTT
CDR3: CSVATGVVLNTEAFF

J: TRBJ2-3
V: TRBV15
size: .
D: .
DNA: TGTGCCACCAGCAGAGATATGATAGGGTCGCAGTATTTT
CDR3: CATSRDMIGSQYF

J: TRBJ2-7
V: TRBV7-9
size: .
D: TRBD1
DNA: TGTGCCAGCAGCAACACTCGAGACAGGGCCCTCTCCTACGAGCAGTACTTC
CDR3: CASSNTRDRALSYEQYF

J: TRBJ2-7
V: TRBV4-1
size: .
D: TRBD1
DNA: TGCGCCAGCAGCCAATCCGGGACAGGGGGCGAGGAGCAGTACTTC
CDR3: CASSQSGTGGEEQYF

J: TRBJ2-3
V: TRBV2
size: .
D: .
DNA: TGTGCCAGCAGGGGGTGGGCGATCACAGATACGCAGTATTTT
CDR3: CASRGWAITDTQYF

J: TRBJ2-7
V: TRBV5-1
size: once
D: .
DNA: TGCGCCAGCAGCCCCGGGACTCTGAGCGAGCAGTACTTC
CDR3: CASSPGTLSEQYF

J: TRBJ2-7
V: TRBV10-2
size: few
D: .
DNA: TGCGCCAGCAGTGAGGGGGCTTACTACGAGCAGTACTTC
CDR3: CASSEGAYYEQYF